This T cell receptor (beta chain) was obtained from a study of Graves' ophthalmopathy and Graves' hyperthyroidism. Germline V gene sequence: CDR1 DFQATT, CDR2 SNEGSKA (reference sequence). With V trimmed by 4 bases and J by 4 bases, 8 bases remained unmatched. This CDR3 is built from 15 residues. RNA transcripts were the template, and TCR beta CDR3 regions were amplified from them. RT-PCR with HTBI primers came first, then second-round multiplex PCR. TCRdb reprocessed the multiplex PCR reads with MiXCR, giving one entry per CDR3 protein. This table has some 210,000 distinct CDR3 sequences, 25% to 30% appearing once. The PBMC fraction was derived from about 9.2 ml of fresh peripheral blood.

Input material: peripheral blood. This sequence was found in a man aged 50-60 years with Graves' ophthalmopathy. The chain couples TRBV20-1 to TRBJ2-7, with TRBD2 matching 12 bases. CDR3 amino acids: CSAMGLAGGAYEQYF. For the CDR3, the DNA is TGCAGTGCTATGGGACTAGCGGGTGGTGCATACGAGCAGTACTTC.